This T cell receptor (beta chain) was obtained from a study of blood T cell repertoires in COVID-19. Looking at the study overall: Collection of acute and convalescent COVID-19 samples took place in the United States, Italy and Spain. PBMCs, B-cell-depleted T cells, or T cells were the source of the cDNA or gDNA that made up the material.

The CDR3 consists of 15 residues. Trimming removed 3 bases at V and 4 bases at J, with 13 bases between. CDR1 is SGHVS, CDR2 FQNEAQ, per germline. Source study methods: Nucleated cell number was recorded as an estimate derived from reference gene primer amplification. Profiled with immunoSEQ multiplex PCR; TCRdb holds only in-frame clones, not every one. V and J calls and clone size are those listed in that table; D and trimming were worked out from the DNA. The sample contains 150,000 to 200,000 clones, approximately 79% of which appear only once. The receptor's source is a woman older than 75 with acute or convalescent COVID-19. The sample taken for sequencing was peripheral blood. The chain uses TRBV7-8 and TRBJ1-3, with a tentative D call TRBD1 (6 bases). The CDR3 protein is CASSFGGLTGNTIYF. The CDR3 coding sequence is TGTGCCAGCAGCTTCGGGGGGCTAACGGGAAACACCATATATTTT. The variable domain in full, with the rest retrieved from reference TRBV7-8 and TRBJ1-3, is GAGVSQSPRYKVAKRGQDVALRCDPISGHVSLFWYQQALGQGPEFLTYFQNEAQLDKSGLPSDRFFAERPEGSVSTLKIQRTQQEDSAVYLCASSFGGLTGNTIYFGEGSWLTVV.